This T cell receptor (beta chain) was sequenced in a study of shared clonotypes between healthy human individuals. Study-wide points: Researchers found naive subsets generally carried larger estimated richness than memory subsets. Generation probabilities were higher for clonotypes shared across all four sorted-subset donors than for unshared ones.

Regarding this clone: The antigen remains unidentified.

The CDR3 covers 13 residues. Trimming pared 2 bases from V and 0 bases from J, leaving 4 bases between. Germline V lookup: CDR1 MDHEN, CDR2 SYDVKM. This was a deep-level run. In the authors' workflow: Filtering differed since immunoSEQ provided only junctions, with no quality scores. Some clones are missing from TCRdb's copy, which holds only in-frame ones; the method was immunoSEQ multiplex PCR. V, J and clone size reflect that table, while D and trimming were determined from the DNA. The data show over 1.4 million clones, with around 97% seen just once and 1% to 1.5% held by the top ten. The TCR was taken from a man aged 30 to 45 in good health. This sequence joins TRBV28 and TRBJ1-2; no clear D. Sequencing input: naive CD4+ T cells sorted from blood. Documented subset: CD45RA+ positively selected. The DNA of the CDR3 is TGTGCCAGCAGTTTAACGGCTAACTATGGCTACACCTTC. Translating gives CASSLTANYGYTF.